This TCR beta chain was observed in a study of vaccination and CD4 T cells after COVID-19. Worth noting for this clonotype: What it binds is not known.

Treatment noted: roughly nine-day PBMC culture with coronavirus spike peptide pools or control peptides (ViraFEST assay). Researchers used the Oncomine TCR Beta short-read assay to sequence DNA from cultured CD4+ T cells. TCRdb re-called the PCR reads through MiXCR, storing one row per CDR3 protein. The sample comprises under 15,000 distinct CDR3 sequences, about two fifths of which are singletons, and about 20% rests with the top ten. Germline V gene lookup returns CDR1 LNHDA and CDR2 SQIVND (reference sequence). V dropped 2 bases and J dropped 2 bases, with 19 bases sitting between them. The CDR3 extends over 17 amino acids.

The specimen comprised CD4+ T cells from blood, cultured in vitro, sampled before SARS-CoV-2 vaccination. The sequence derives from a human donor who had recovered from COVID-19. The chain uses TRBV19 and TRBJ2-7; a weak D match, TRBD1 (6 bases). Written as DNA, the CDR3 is TGTGCCAGTAGTATACTCCTGGGCCAGGGGAGCCCCTACGAGCAGTACTTC. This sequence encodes CASSILLGQGSPYEQYF.